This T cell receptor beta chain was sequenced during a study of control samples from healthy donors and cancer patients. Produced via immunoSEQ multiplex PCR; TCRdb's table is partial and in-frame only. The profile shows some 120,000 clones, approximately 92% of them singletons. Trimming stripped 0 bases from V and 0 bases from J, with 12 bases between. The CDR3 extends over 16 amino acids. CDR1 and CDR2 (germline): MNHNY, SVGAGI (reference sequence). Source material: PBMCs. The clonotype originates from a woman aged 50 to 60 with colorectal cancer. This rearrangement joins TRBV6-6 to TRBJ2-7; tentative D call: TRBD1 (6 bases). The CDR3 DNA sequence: TGTGCCAGCAGTTACTCCTGGGACATTAGCTCCTACGAGCAGTACTTC. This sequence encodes CASSYSWDISSYEQYF.